These 5 T cell receptor beta chains were sequenced from one sample in a study of sequential checkpoint blockade in melanoma. Some clones are missing from TCRdb's copy, which holds only in-frame ones; the method was immunoSEQ multiplex PCR. Found here are fewer than 50,000 clones, roughly 88% of them singletons; the top ten hold around 12%. Treatment defined: randomized to nivolumab then ipilimumab (arm A) or the reverse (arm B). The sequences come from CD8+ T cells sorted from blood (inferred from file names), collected from a patient given nivolumab and ipilimumab in sequence. The receptor source for this set is a human donor with melanoma.

There are a few counts of this clone. J is TRBJ2-7 and V is TRBV19; D unclear. V lost 2 bases, J lost 2 bases, and 13 bases lay in between. The germline V gene has CDR1 LNHDA and CDR2 SQIVND (reference sequence). The CDR3 has 15 residues. For the CDR3, the DNA is TGTGCCAGTAGTATACGGCCAGCAACAGCCTACGAGCAGTACTTC. Its protein product is CASSIRPATAYEQYF.

The chain links TRBV11-2 to TRBJ2-3; the D gene is possibly TRBD1 (6 bases). The CDR3 extends over 15 amino acids. From germline, CDR1 is SGHAT and CDR2 FQNNGV. Between the trimmed V and J ends, which lost 5 bases and 0 bases, there was a span of 12 bases. The CDR3 nucleotides read TGTGCCAGCAGCCCCCGGGACACAAGCACAGATACGCAGTATTTT. Translation: CASSPRDTSTDTQYF.

The chain uses TRBV2 and TRBJ2-3; 7 nucleotides line up with TRBD1. This CDR3 comprises 14 residues. With 5 bases clipped from V and 4 bases from J, the junction kept 6 bases outside the gene matches. CDR1 and CDR2 (germline): SNHLY, FYNNEI. The CDR3 protein is CASSQDRDADTQYF. The CDR3 DNA reads as TGTGCCAGCAGTCAAGACAGGGACGCAGATACGCAGTATTTT. The entire variable domain, with the rest obtained from reference TRBV2 and TRBJ2-3, is as follows: EPEVTQTPSHQVTQMGQEVILRCVPISNHLYFYWYRQILGQKVEFLVSFYNNEISEKSEIFDDQFSVERPDGSNFTLKIRSTKLEDSAMYFCASSQDRDADTQYFGPGTRLTVL.

Here the CDR3 reads CASSYVRATDTQYF. The CDR3 DNA follows: TGTGCCAGCAGTTATGTCAGGGCAACAGATACGCAGTATTTT. This chain links TRBV6-6 with TRBJ2-3; possibly TRBD1 for D (5 bases). The CDR3 spans 14 residues. CDR1 is MNHNY, CDR2 SVGAGI, per germline (reference sequence). Trimming shortened V by 3 bases and J by 3 bases, and 10 bases separated the two germline ends.

The rearrangement links TRBV27 to TRBJ1-2; maybe TRBD1 (5 bases). Per the germline V gene, CDR1 is MNHEY and CDR2 is SMNVEV (reference sequence). The CDR3 is made up of 15 amino acids. V lost 4 bases, J lost 8 bases, and 20 bases lay in between. Written as DNA, the CDR3 is TGTGCCAGCAGTTCTCAGGGCATCCTTTTGGAGGGCTACACCTTC. This codes for CASSSQGILLEGYTF.